The 9 T cell receptor beta chains in this list originate from one sample, sequenced in a study of shared clonotypes between healthy human individuals. Measured with immunoSEQ multiplex PCR; TCRdb has only the in-frame clones, and not every one. The profile shows millions of clones, over 85% of them singletons. Sequenced material: naive CD4+ T cells from PBMCs. Subset reported: CD45RA+ positively selected. The receptors were sampled from a man aged 18 to 29 in good health. Some clones in this sample may be carry-over from other donors' samples.

V gene TRBV6-1 combines with J gene TRBJ2-5; 7 nucleotides line up with TRBD1. Germline V gene sequence: CDR1 MNHNS, CDR2 SASEGT. V shed 4 bases and J 5 bases; nucleotides not matched to a gene: 10. CDR3 length equals 15 residues. CDR3: CASSATGTFGETQYF. The CDR3 nucleotides are TGTGCCAGCAGTGCGACAGGGACCTTCGGGGAGACCCAGTACTTC.

V and J are TRBV11-3 and TRBJ2-3; 11 bases match TRBD2. Trimming cost V 1 base and J 9 bases; bases outside gene matches: 6. CDR1 is SGHNT, CDR2 YENEEA, per germline. This CDR3 has 15 residues. The CDR3 here is CASSLGLAGGGTQYF. Here the CDR3 DNA reads TGTGCCAGCAGCTTAGGCCTAGCGGGAGGAGGGACGCAGTATTTT. Full variable domain (missing parts from reference TRBV11-3 and TRBJ2-3): EAGVVQSPRYKIIEKKQPVAFWCNPISGHNTLYWYLQNLGQGPELLIRYENEEAVDDSQLPKDRFSAERLKGVDSTLKIQPAELGDSAVYLCASSLGLAGGGTQYFGPGTRLTVL.

The chain is built from TRBV7-6 and TRBJ2-3; D possibly corresponds to TRBD1 (6 bases). CDR3 length: 13 amino acids. Per the germline V gene, CDR1 is SGHVS and CDR2 is FNYEAQ. V shed 1 base and J shed 8 bases, with 10 bases lying between them. The DNA for the CDR3 is TGTGCCAGCAGCTTAGATGTAGGGGGTACGCAGTATTTT. Protein: CASSLDVGGTQYF.

The J gene is TRBJ2-2, the V gene TRBV28, with D tentatively TRBD1 or TRBD2 (5 bases each). The CDR3 totals 15 residues. Germline CDR1 MDHEN, CDR2 SYDVKM. Trimming removed 9 bases at V and 2 bases at J, with 16 bases between. The DNA for the CDR3 is TGTGCCAGTCTTCCCGGGGCCACCAACACCGGGGAGCTGTTTTTT. Translation gives CASLPGATNTGELFF.

With respect to this clone: Other DNA variants within this sample encode the same CDR3. This chain links TRBV28 with TRBJ1-2, with TRBD1 as a possible D gene (5 bases). The CDR3 extends over 14 amino acids. Germline CDR1 is MDHEN and CDR2 is SYDVKM. The germline V and J ends were trimmed by 3 bases and 4 bases, with 12 bases remaining between them. DNA of the CDR3: TGTGCCAGCAGTTTTAGCGGGGCCGGCTATGGCTACACCTTC. It yields the protein CASSFSGAGYGYTF.

V and J are TRBV28 and TRBJ2-7; 8 positions agree with TRBD1. The J segment lost 7 bases and the V segment lost 10 bases, leaving 18 bases of the junction unmatched. The CDR3 is made up of 15 amino acids. CDR1 and CDR2 from the germline V gene are MDHEN and SYDVKM. CDR3 nucleotides: TGTGCCACCCACCAAGGCGGGACAGGATGGATGGAGCAGTACTTC. Translated, it gives CATHQGGTGWMEQYF. Full variable domain (rest looked up from reference TRBV28 and TRBJ2-7): DVKVTQSSRYLVKRTGEKVFLECVQDMDHENMFWYRQDPGLGLRLIYFSYDVKMKEKGDIPEGYSVSREKKERFSLILESASTNQTSMYLCATHQGGTGWMEQYFGPGTRLTVT.

J is TRBJ2-3 and V is TRBV6-1, with TRBD1 identical over 9 bases. The CDR3 has 16 residues. Unmatched junction bases numbered 9, after V lost 6 bases and J lost 2 bases. Germline loops: CDR1 MNHNS, CDR2 SASEGT. The CDR3, as DNA: TGTGCCAGCAGGGAACAGGGGGCTCAGAACACAGATACGCAGTATTTT. Encoded protein: CASREQGAQNTDTQYF.

This clone has more than one count but fewer than ten. This chain uses TRBV9 with TRBJ1-2; 8 positions match TRBD1. The germline V gene encodes CDR1 SGDLS and CDR2 YYNGEE. The V and J ends lost 4 bases and 2 bases, in that order; junction bases with no gene match: 7. This CDR3 has 15 residues. CDR3 coding DNA: TGTGCCAGCAGCCTCAGGACAGGGTCGAACTATGGCTACACCTTC. Protein product: CASSLRTGSNYGYTF. Together with reference TRBV9 and TRBJ1-2, the CDR3 gives the full variable domain: DSGVTQTPKHLITATGQRVTLRCSPRSGDLSVYWYQQSLDQGLQFLIQYYNGEERAKGNILERFSAQQFPDLHSELNLSSLELGDSALYFCASSLRTGSNYGYTFGSGTRLTVV.

The chain has TRBV5-1 and TRBJ2-1; D not resolved. Trimming took off 0 bases at V and 6 bases at J, with 7 bases between the two ends. The germline gives CDR1 SGHRS, CDR2 YFSETQ. The CDR3 is 13 amino acids. The CDR3 loop is CASSLASLNEQFF. The CDR3 DNA reads TGCGCCAGCAGCTTGGCGTCCCTCAATGAGCAGTTCTTC.